This is a list of T cell receptor beta chains from one sample in a study of neurological immune-mediated disorders. Via MiXCR, TCRdb re-called the 5' RACE reads, giving one row per CDR3 protein. The sample has fewer than 20,000 distinct CDR3 sequences; 14% to 15% are singletons. Sequences were obtained from PBMCs. These receptors originate from a man in his 60s with HTLV-1-associated myelopathy (HAM/TSP). Both conserved end residues are part of each CDR3. The D gene is left open where the match is weak. Clone size is not always given. Where it is, it says once, few, many or a class for expanded clones.

clone size	J gene	V gene	D gene	CDR3 protein	CDR3 DNA
many	TRBJ2-1	TRBV5-5	-	CASSSSRAVNEQFF	TGTGCCAGCAGCTCGTCTCGGGCGGTTAATGAGCAGTTCTTC
medium-sized	TRBJ1-2	TRBV5-1	-	CASSLDSDYGYTF	TGCGCCAGCAGCTTGGACAGCGATTATGGCTACACCTTC
many	TRBJ2-2	TRBV20-1	-	CSAGRSNPNTGELFF	TGCAGTGCTGGGAGGTCTAATCCCAACACCGGGGAGCTGTTTTTT
many	TRBJ2-7	TRBV7-9	TRBD2	CASSLVGGGIYEQYF	TGTGCCAGCAGCTTAGTTGGCGGGGGGATCTACGAGCAGTACTTC
-	TRBJ2-3	TRBV28	-	CASSPRGAGPDTQYF	TGTGCCAGCAGTCCCCGGGGGGCGGGGCCAGATACGCAGTATTTT
many	TRBJ2-7	TRBV20-1	-	CSARVSGSYEQYF	TGCAGTGCTAGAGTTAGCGGATCCTACGAGCAGTACTTC
many	TRBJ2-5	TRBV7-8	TRBD2	CASSAASGGAGETQYF	TGTGCCAGCAGCGCAGCTAGCGGGGGGGCCGGAGAGACCCAGTACTTC
many	TRBJ1-3	TRBV15	-	CATSRGVDSGNTIYF	TGTGCCACCAGCAGAGGAGTAGACTCTGGAAACACCATATATTTT
many	TRBJ2-2	TRBV20-1	-	CSARVSRSDTGELFF	TGCAGTGCTAGAGTTTCCCGTTCCGACACCGGGGAGCTGTTTTTT
many	TRBJ1-3	TRBV4-3	-	CASSQGTASSGNTIYF	TGCGCCAGCAGCCAAGGGACAGCGAGCTCTGGAAACACCATATATTTT
large	TRBJ1-1	TRBV5-1	TRBD1	CASSADRATEAFF	TGCGCCAGCAGCGCAGACAGGGCCACTGAAGCTTTCTTT
-	TRBJ2-7	TRBV12-3/TRBV12-4	TRBD2	CASSLDRGGYEQNF	TGTGCCAGCAGTTTAGACCGGGGGGGCTACGAGCAGAACTTC
many	TRBJ2-5	TRBV6-6	-	CASRPEGATQYF	TGTGCCAGCAGGCCGGAAGGGGCGACCCAGTACTTC
many	TRBJ1-3	TRBV29-1	-	CSVRISGNTIYF	TGCAGCGTTCGGATCTCTGGAAACACCATATATTTT
-	TRBJ2-1	TRBV7-8	-	CATIPGRAGLTYNEQFF	TGTGCCACCATCCCCGGTCGGGCGGGGCTAACCTACAATGAGCAGTTCTTC
many	TRBJ2-3	TRBV7-9	TRBD1	CASMQDRGDTQYF	TGTGCCAGCATGCAGGACAGGGGAGATACGCAGTATTTT
medium-sized	TRBJ2-5	TRBV12-3/TRBV12-4	-	CASRANRGGIETQYF	TGTGCCAGCAGGGCTAACAGGGGAGGGATTGAGACCCAGTACTTC
many	TRBJ1-5	TRBV20-1	-	CSARAGGGQPQHF	TGCAGTGCTAGAGCCGGGGGCGGTCAGCCCCAGCATTTT
many	TRBJ1-2	TRBV28	-	CASSPNRVKGGYTF	TGTGCCAGCAGTCCCAACAGGGTTAAAGGGGGCTACACCTTC
many	TRBJ1-3	TRBV10-3	-	CASWGTPSGNTIYF	TGTGCCTCTTGGGGGACACCCTCTGGAAACACCATATATTTT
many	TRBJ1-5	TRBV5-1	TRBD1	CASSPDRGGQPQHF	TGCGCCAGCAGCCCGGACAGGGGAGGGCAGCCCCAGCATTTT
few	TRBJ2-1	TRBV20-1	-	CSAGTISEQFF	TGCAGTGCTGGAACCATCTCTGAGCAGTTCTTC
many	TRBJ2-1	TRBV6-5	-	CASSYSAYNEQFF	TGTGCCAGCAGTTACTCGGCCTACAATGAGCAGTTCTTC
many	TRBJ1-2	TRBV29-1	-	CSVVGDAYGYTF	TGCAGCGTGGTAGGGGATGCCTATGGCTACACCTTC
many	TRBJ1-1	TRBV7-9	TRBD1	CASSLEGGRIGTEAFF	TGTGCCAGCAGTTTAGAAGGGGGCAGGATAGGCACTGAAGCTTTCTTT
many	TRBJ1-3	TRBV5-1	-	CASSLSPDGNTIYF	TGCGCCAGCAGCTTGTCACCAGACGGAAACACCATATATTTT
medium-sized	TRBJ2-3	TRBV27	TRBD1	CASSFPFSVRGRDTDTQYF	TGTGCCAGCAGCTTTCCTTTTTCAGTCAGGGGGCGCGACACAGATACGCAGTATTTT
many	TRBJ2-3	TRBV20-1	-	CSAVDDTQYF	TGCAGTGCCGTCGACGATACGCAGTATTTT
-	TRBJ2-1	TRBV12-3/TRBV12-4	TRBD2	CANRVEGFGLAEHNEQFF	TGTGCCAACAGGGTAGAAGGGTTTGGACTAGCGGAACACAATGAGCAGTTCTTC
many	TRBJ2-5	TRBV5-1	-	CASSLGGGQETQYF	TGCGCCAGCAGCTTAGGGGGGGGTCAAGAGACCCAGTACTTC
many	TRBJ1-1	TRBV28	-	CASSPPLGSGGLPEAFF	TGTGCCAGCAGTCCCCCTCTCGGCTCCGGCGGGTTACCTGAAGCTTTCTTT
many	TRBJ2-1	TRBV6-5	-	CASSLTDSSSYNEQFF	TGTGCCAGCAGCCTTACCGATTCAAGCTCCTACAATGAGCAGTTCTTC
medium-sized	TRBJ2-7	TRBV7-2	TRBD1	CASSRRDRGSEQYF	TGTGCCAGCAGCCGTAGGGACAGGGGGAGCGAGCAGTACTTC
many	TRBJ2-3	TRBV5-1	-	CASSFWGRDTQYF	TGCGCCAGCAGCTTCTGGGGGCGAGATACGCAGTATTTT
many	TRBJ1-2	TRBV5-1	TRBD1	CASSLVTGASGYTF	TGCGCCAGCAGCTTAGTAACAGGGGCGAGTGGCTACACCTTC
many	TRBJ2-7	TRBV15	-	CATSRDWSYEQYF	TGTGCCACCAGCAGAGATTGGTCTTACGAGCAGTACTTC
few	TRBJ1-1	TRBV29-1	TRBD1	CSVPRGGRDTEAFF	TGCAGCGTTCCCAGGGGGGGGAGAGACACTGAAGCTTTCTTT
many	TRBJ2-1	TRBV29-1	-	CSVVLPGNEQFF	TGCAGCGTTGTACTCCCTGGCAATGAGCAGTTCTTC
many	TRBJ2-4	TRBV25-1	-	CASSSQAGWLTKNIQYF	TGTGCCAGCAGTTCCCAAGCAGGGTGGTTAACCAAAAACATTCAGTACTTC
medium-sized	TRBJ1-1	TRBV5-1	-	CASSTDRGTEAFF	TGCGCCAGCAGCACGGACAGAGGCACTGAAGCTTTCTTT
many	TRBJ2-2	TRBV15	TRBD2	CATSRPGLAGENTGELFF	TGTGCCACCAGCAGACCGGGACTAGCGGGCGAGAACACCGGGGAGCTGTTTTTT
-	TRBJ2-1	TRBV7-2	-	CVSSLQSGANEQFF	TGTGTCAGCAGCCTACAATCGGGGGCGAATGAGCAGTTCTTC
many	TRBJ1-4	TRBV11-2	TRBD1	CASSLMGQGEGKLFF	TGTGCCAGCAGCTTAATGGGCCAGGGGGAAGGAAAACTGTTTTTT
many	TRBJ2-3	TRBV29-1	TRBD2	CSTGTSGGTDTQYF	TGCAGCACAGGGACTAGCGGGGGAACAGATACGCAGTATTTT
many	TRBJ2-3	TRBV20-1	TRBD1	CSARDFDRGTDTQYF	TGCAGTGCTAGAGATTTTGACAGGGGGACAGATACGCAGTATTTT
medium-sized	TRBJ2-5	TRBV5-1	TRBD1	CASNLPGQGDETQYF	TGCGCGAGCAACCTTCCGGGACAGGGTGACGAGACCCAGTACTTC
many	TRBJ1-3	TRBV5-1	-	CASSSDPYSGNTIYF	TGCGCCAGCAGCTCGGACCCTTACTCTGGAAACACCATATATTTT